This T cell receptor (beta chain) was sequenced in a study of blood T cell repertoires in COVID-19. Study context: COVID-19 samples from acute and convalescent phases originated in the United States, Italy and Spain. Sources were T cells, B-cell-depleted T cells, or PBMCs; the material itself was cDNA or gDNA.

V was cut by 3 bases and J by 10 bases, with 11 bases left in between. The CDR3 extends over 12 amino acids. Per the germline V gene, CDR1 is LGHNT and CDR2 is FRNRAP. The authors' processing: Cell counts per sample came from amplifying reference gene primers. The method was immunoSEQ multiplex PCR; TCRdb's version includes in-frame clones alone and lacks a portion of them. V and J calls and clone size are as listed in that table; D and trimming were resolved from the DNA. This sample has 90,000 to 120,000 clones, with approximately 80% found just once. The chain couples TRBV12-5 to TRBJ2-3; unclear D gene. The sample comprised peripheral blood. The TCR comes from a man aged 70-80 years with acute or convalescent COVID-19. The CDR3: CASGLTLGPQYF. CDR3 DNA sequence: TGTGCTAGTGGTTTAACCCTGGGCCCGCAGTATTTT.